The 32 T cell receptor beta chains given below trace back to one sample, sequenced in a study of T cells after yellow fever vaccination. TCRdb reprocessed the 5' RACE reads with MiXCR, giving one entry per CDR3 protein. This table holds 250,000 to 300,000 distinct CDR3 sequences, roughly 5.6% found once. Sequences were derived from CD4+ T cells sorted from PBMCs, sampled on the day of the yellow fever booster vaccination. The receptors come from a man between 18 and 29 years old who received the YFV17D yellow fever vaccine.

J is TRBJ2-7 and V is TRBV18; 9 positions agree with TRBD1. Germline V gives CDR1 KGHSH, CDR2 LQKENI. The CDR3 has 14 residues. J gave up 4 bases and V 3 bases, and 4 bases lay outside the gene matches. The CDR3: CASSPGTGNYEQYV. Written as DNA, the CDR3 is TGTGCCAGCTCACCCGGGACAGGGAATTACGAGCAGTACGTC.

This clonotype was found many times. The rearrangement links TRBV20-1 to TRBJ2-1; 11 nucleotides line up with TRBD2. Germline-derived CDR1 and CDR2 are DFQATT and SNEGSKA (reference sequence). The CDR3 length is 17 residues. V shed 6 bases, J shed 1 base, and the junction held 11 bases outside the gene matches. DNA of the CDR3: TGCAGTGCCCTCTCGCTAGCGGGGGGCTATTCCTACAATGAGCAGTTCTTC. This sequence encodes CSALSLAGGYSYNEQFF.

Ten or more counts support this clonotype. At one end the junction does not follow the germline gene, possibly because of a read error. The chain has TRBV20-1 and TRBJ1-3, with TRBD1 as a possible D gene (5 bases). The CDR3 sequence is 11 residues long. CDR1 DFQATT and CDR2 SNEGSKA come from the germline V gene (reference sequence). The CDR3 sequence is CSARVEGEVNF. For the CDR3, the DNA is TGCAGTGCTAGAGTGGAAGGGGAAGTAAATTTT.

The chain's CDR3 is CATSRVKSSFQYF. CDR3 DNA: TGTGCCACCAGCAGAGTAAAGTCCAGCTTTCAGTACTTC. The rearrangement links TRBV15 to TRBJ2-4; no definite D call. Looked up from germline, CDR1 is LNHNV and CDR2 is YYDKDF (reference sequence). V was trimmed by 1 base and J by 11 bases, leaving 12 bases between them. This CDR3 contains 13 residues.

This clonotype was counted many times. The chain joins TRBV12-3 or TRBV12-4 to TRBJ1-5; D is ambiguous. The V and J ends lost 5 bases and 0 bases respectively, with 8 bases between them. This CDR3 is 14 amino acids long. CDR3 sequence (DNA): TGTGCCAGCAGTAACAGACTTAGCAATCAGCCCCAGCATTTT. This encodes CASSNRLSNQPQHF.

This clonotype was detected ten times or more. The V gene is TRBV5-6, the J gene TRBJ2-5; TRBD1 matches 8 bases. Unmatched junction bases numbered 8, after V lost 4 bases and J lost 0 bases. The CDR3 covers 16 residues. Germline V lookup: CDR1 SGHDT, CDR2 YYEEEE. CDR3 sequence: CASSPRQGPYQETQYF. CDR3 in DNA: TGTGCCAGCAGCCCGCGACAGGGGCCGTACCAAGAGACCCAGTACTTC.

This clonotype has ten or more counts. The J gene is TRBJ1-3, the V gene TRBV6-1; D unclear. Trimming removed 4 bases at V and 0 bases at J, with 13 bases between. The CDR3 covers 16 residues. Germline V gives CDR1 MNHNS, CDR2 SASEGT. As DNA, the CDR3 is TGTGCCAGCAGTGTATCCCGGACGGCCTCTGGAAACACCATATATTTT. This codes for CASSVSRTASGNTIYF.

V is TRBV5-1 and J is TRBJ1-6, with a tentative D call TRBD1 (6 bases). The V end lost 4 bases, the J end lost 5 bases, and 7 bases lay between the germline ends. Germline values: CDR1 SGHRS, CDR2 YFSETQ. This CDR3 is built from 13 residues. CDR3: CASSAGDNSPLHF. In nucleotides, the CDR3 is TGCGCCAGCAGCGCAGGGGATAATTCACCCCTCCACTTT.

This chain joins TRBV6-5 and TRBJ1-1; D possibly corresponds to TRBD1 (6 bases). The CDR3 has 12 amino acids. The V end lost 6 bases, the J end lost 3 bases, and 8 bases lay between the germline ends. CDR1 is MNHEY, CDR2 SVGAGI, per germline. The CDR3 bases are TGTGCCAGCAGCGACAGGCACACTGAAGCTTTCTTT. This translates into CASSDRHTEAFF.

This clonotype was counted a few times. The CDR3 region has the DNA TGTGCCAGCAGCCGCAGAGGAGGGAGTTATAGCAATCAGCCCCAGCATTTT. It codes for CASSRRGGSYSNQPQHF. The V and J genes are TRBV7-8 and TRBJ1-5; D is undetermined. This CDR3 has 17 residues. The germline V and J ends were trimmed by 5 bases and 0 bases, with 17 bases remaining between them. Germline V CDR1 and CDR2: SGHVS, FQNEAQ.

V usage is TRBV20-1 and J usage is TRBJ1-2; TRBD1 matches at 12 bases. There are 15 residues in the CDR3. The V gene end was trimmed by 1 base and the J gene end by 8 bases; junction bases not matched to a gene: 8. Germline assignment: CDR1 DFQATT and CDR2 SNEGSKA (reference sequence). CDR3 region: CSARGQGQGARGYTF. CDR3 in DNA: TGCAGTGCTAGAGGCCAGGGACAGGGGGCACGAGGCTACACCTTC.

At least ten counts were recorded for this clonotype. CDR3 coding DNA: TGTGCCAGCAAACATAGAGCCTACGAGCAGTACTTC. Protein: CASKHRAYEQYF. This chain uses TRBV12-3 or TRBV12-4 with TRBJ2-7, with D hard to call. This CDR3 spans 12 amino acids. Trimming pared 7 bases from V and 2 bases from J, leaving 9 bases between.

This clonotype was seen many times. The rearrangement links TRBV4-3 to TRBJ2-2; the D call may be TRBD1 or TRBD2 (5 bases each). Germline loops: CDR1 LGHNA, CDR2 YSLEER. The V end lost 0 bases, the J end lost 5 bases, and 10 bases lay between the germline ends. The CDR3 contains 15 residues. The CDR3 bases are TGCGCCAGCAGCCAAGAACATGGGGGAACCGGGGAGCTGTTTTTT. This codes for CASSQEHGGTGELFF.

The chain has TRBV21-1 and TRBJ2-5; TRBD1, the D gene given by the table, was not confirmed from the DNA. TRBV21-1 is flagged as a pseudogene. This CDR3 has 15 residues. The CDR3 spells CASSCPGTAQETQYF. CDR3 sequence (DNA): TGTGCCAGCAGCTGCCCCGGGACAGCTCAAGAGACCCAGTACTTC.

In this sample, this clonotype turned up many times. The chain links TRBV28 to TRBJ1-5; TRBD1 is a possible D gene (6 bases). CDR3 length: 14 residues. Germline CDR1 is MDHEN and CDR2 is SYDVKM. V gave up 6 bases and J gave up 7 bases, with 16 bases separating them. The CDR3 protein is CASRLRGIEQPQHF. CDR3 nucleotides: TGTGCCAGCAGATTGAGGGGGATCGAACAGCCCCAGCATTTT.

The V gene is TRBV6-6, the J gene TRBJ2-5; 11 bases are a match to TRBD2. This CDR3 spans 14 amino acids. After removal of 10 bases from V and 4 bases from J, the junction contained 8 bases not matched to a gene. CDR1 MNHNY and CDR2 SVGAGI come from the germline V gene (reference sequence). As DNA, the CDR3 is TGTGCCACCTATAGCGGGGGGGTGGGAGAGACCCAGTACTTC. Residues: CATYSGGVGETQYF.

The chain uses TRBV3-1 and TRBJ1-5; a weak D match, TRBD1 (5 bases). The CDR3 covers 15 residues. Germline V lookup: CDR1 LGHDT, CDR2 YNNKEL (reference sequence). The V end was cut by 5 bases, the J end by 0 bases, with 11 bases between. As DNA, the CDR3 is TGTGCCAGCAGCTCCGGGACTTATAGCAATCAGCCCCAGCATTTT. It is translated as CASSSGTYSNQPQHF.

V is TRBV7-2 and J is TRBJ1-2; TRBD1 agrees at 7 bases. Unmatched junction bases numbered 10, after V lost 6 bases and J lost 0 bases. The CDR3 extends over 16 amino acids. Germline V gene lookup returns CDR1 SGHTA and CDR2 FQGNSA. The CDR3: CASRPEQGRANYGYTF. In DNA, the CDR3 is TGTGCCAGCAGGCCCGAACAGGGGCGGGCTAACTATGGCTACACCTTC.

This clonotype was recorded many times. V gene TRBV4-1 combines with J gene TRBJ1-2; 7 nucleotides line up with TRBD1. Trimming cost V 4 bases and J 8 bases; bases outside gene matches: 13. CDR3 length: 15 residues. Germline V gives CDR1 MGHRA, CDR2 YSYEKL. The CDR3 DNA sequence: TGCGCCAGCAGCCTGCAAGGGACAGTGGGTGGCGGCTACACCTTC. This sequence encodes CASSLQGTVGGGYTF.

This clonotype was counted at least ten times. The V and J genes are TRBV20-1 and TRBJ2-3; TRBD2 is a possible D gene (5 bases). V gave up 6 bases and J gave up 6 bases, with 16 bases separating them. Germline V CDR1 and CDR2: DFQATT, SNEGSKA (reference sequence). This CDR3 spans 13 amino acids. The CDR3 region is CSASWPSLDTQYF. CDR3 nucleotide sequence: TGCAGTGCCTCCTGGCCTAGCTTGGATACGCAGTATTTT.

The chain has TRBV10-3 and TRBJ1-2; D unclear. The germline V gene has CDR1 ENHRY and CDR2 SYGVKD. The CDR3 is made up of 12 amino acids. Trimming stripped 1 base from V and 8 bases from J, with 8 bases between. CDR3: CAISEFPRGYTF. The CDR3 DNA reads as TGTGCCATCAGTGAGTTCCCCCGGGGCTACACCTTC.

J is TRBJ1-2 and V is TRBV12-3 or TRBV12-4; maybe TRBD1 (5 bases). V gave up 5 bases and J gave up 5 bases, with 18 bases separating them. This CDR3 region has 15 residues. CDR3 bases: TGTGCCAGCAGTCCTGGGACCCTGGGGGGTTATGGCTACACCTTC. Translating it yields CASSPGTLGGYGYTF.

This clonotype has just a few counts. The chain couples TRBV7-8 to TRBJ2-7; D is uncertain. The V gene's germline CDR1 is SGHVS and CDR2 FQNEAQ. Trimming left V 5 bases short and J 0 bases short, with 17 bases between. This CDR3 has 16 residues. CDR3 nucleotide sequence: TGTGCCAGCAGCCAAAGGACGCCTCTGCTCTCCTACGAGCAGTACTTC. Amino acids: CASSQRTPLLSYEQYF.

This clonotype was seen ten or more times. This CDR3 reads CASSSLVGATGELFF. CDR3 DNA: TGTGCCAGCAGCTCGCTCGTAGGGGCCACCGGGGAGCTGTTTTTT. V is TRBV7-2 and J is TRBJ2-2; D may be TRBD1 (5 bases). Germline values: CDR1 SGHTA, CDR2 FQGNSA. The CDR3 consists of 15 residues. V was pared by 4 bases and J by 4 bases, with 13 bases between.

This clonotype was found a few times. J is TRBJ2-1 and V is TRBV20-1, with 10 bases aligning to TRBD2. Germline values: CDR1 DFQATT, CDR2 SNEGSKA (reference sequence). The CDR3 has 14 residues. Trimming removed 4 bases from V and 7 bases from J; junction bases left unmatched: 7. CDR3 nucleotides: TGCAGTGCTACAAGCGGGGGGGCACGGAATGAGCAGTTCTTC. Translating it yields CSATSGGARNEQFF.

This clonotype appeared many times. V is TRBV5-1 and J is TRBJ2-3, with 10 bases that match TRBD2. Germline loops: CDR1 SGHRS, CDR2 YFSETQ. This CDR3 is built from 17 residues. Unmatched junction bases numbered 7, after V lost 0 bases and J lost 3 bases. CDR3 sequence: CASSLGSGGALTDTQYF. DNA of the CDR3: TGCGCCAGCAGCTTGGGCAGCGGGGGGGCCTTGACAGATACGCAGTATTTT.

The V call is TRBV11-2, the J call TRBJ2-2; 11 bases match TRBD2. Looked up from germline, CDR1 is SGHAT and CDR2 is FQNNGV. CDR3 length equals 17 residues. Trimming removed 6 bases from V and 0 bases from J; junction bases left unmatched: 6. CDR3 nucleotides: TGTGCCAGCAGACGTCCGGGACTAGCGGCGAACACCGGGGAGCTGTTTTTT. Translation gives CASRRPGLAANTGELFF.

The V gene is TRBV6-2 or TRBV6-3, the J gene TRBJ2-1; 12 nucleotides align to TRBD2. V trimming: 6 bases; J trimming: 7 bases; junction bases outside the gene matches: 10. Looked up from germline, CDR1 is MNHEY and CDR2 is SVGEGT. The CDR3 spans 16 residues. The CDR3, as DNA: TGTGCCAGCAGCCGACTAGCGGGGGACCCGAGGAATGAGCAGTTCTTC. Encoded protein: CASSRLAGDPRNEQFF.

The V gene is TRBV28, the J gene TRBJ2-7; a weak D match, TRBD2 (6 bases). Trimming stripped 7 bases from V and 2 bases from J, with 12 bases between. The CDR3 contains 13 residues. Looked up from germline, CDR1 is MDHEN and CDR2 is SYDVKM. The CDR3 bases are TGTGCCAGCATGGGGACTGTCACCTACGAGCAGTACGTC. It yields the protein CASMGTVTYEQYV.

There are a few counts of this clonotype. The genes are TRBV12-3 or TRBV12-4 and TRBJ2-6; the D gene could be TRBD1 or TRBD2 (5 bases each). The CDR3 is made up of 19 amino acids. With 5 bases removed from V and 4 bases from J, the gap between germline ends came to 24 bases. The CDR3 sequence is CASSDSWGKGLRGANVLTF. The CDR3 DNA reads as TGTGCCAGCAGTGACAGCTGGGGGAAAGGGTTGAGGGGGGCCAACGTCCTGACTTTC.

The chain couples TRBV21-1 to TRBJ2-2; the table's D call, TRBD1, was not checked against the DNA. TRBV21-1 has pseudogene status. There are 18 residues in the CDR3. DNA for the CDR3: TGTGCCAGCAGCAAGGTGGGGACAGGTCACGCGATCACCGGGGAGCTGTTTTTT. Translation: CASSKVGTGHAITGELFF.

This clonotype was observed at least ten times. The V call is TRBV19, the J call TRBJ1-1; 7 positions agree with TRBD1. V shed 5 bases, J shed 1 base, and the junction held 10 bases outside the gene matches. Germline V gives CDR1 LNHDA, CDR2 SQIVND (reference sequence). The length of the CDR3 is 16 residues. The CDR3 spells CASSPTRTGGNTEAFF. CDR3 DNA: TGTGCCAGTAGTCCAACCCGGACAGGCGGGAACACTGAAGCTTTCTTT. The variable domain in full, completed from reference TRBV19 and TRBJ1-1, reads DGGITQSPKYLFRKEGQNVTLSCEQNLNHDAMYWYRQDPGQGLRLIYYSQIVNDFQKGDIAEGYSVSREKKESFPLTVTSAQKNPTAFYLCASSPTRTGGNTEAFFGQGTRLTVV.